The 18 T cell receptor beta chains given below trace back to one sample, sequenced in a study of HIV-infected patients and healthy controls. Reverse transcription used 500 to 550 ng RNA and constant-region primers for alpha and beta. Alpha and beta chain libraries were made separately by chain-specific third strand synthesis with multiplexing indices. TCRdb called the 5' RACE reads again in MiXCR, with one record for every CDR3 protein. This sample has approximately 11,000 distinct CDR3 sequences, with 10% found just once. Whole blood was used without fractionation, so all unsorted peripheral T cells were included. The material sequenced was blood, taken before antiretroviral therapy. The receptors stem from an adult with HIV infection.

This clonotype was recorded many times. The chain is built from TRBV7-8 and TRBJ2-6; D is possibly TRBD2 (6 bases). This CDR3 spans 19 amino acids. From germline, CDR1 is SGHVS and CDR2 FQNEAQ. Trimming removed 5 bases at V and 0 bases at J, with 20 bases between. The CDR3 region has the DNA TGTGCCAGCAGCCCTCGCGGGGCATATATCCTCTCTGGGGCCAACGTCCTGACTTTC. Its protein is CASSPRGAYILSGANVLTF.

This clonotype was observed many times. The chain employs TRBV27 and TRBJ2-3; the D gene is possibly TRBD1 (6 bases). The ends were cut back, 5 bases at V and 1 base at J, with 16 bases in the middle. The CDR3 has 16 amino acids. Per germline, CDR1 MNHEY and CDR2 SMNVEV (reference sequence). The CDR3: CASSGLQGMGTDTQYF. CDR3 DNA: TGTGCCAGCAGTGGATTACAGGGAATGGGCACAGATACGCAGTATTTT.

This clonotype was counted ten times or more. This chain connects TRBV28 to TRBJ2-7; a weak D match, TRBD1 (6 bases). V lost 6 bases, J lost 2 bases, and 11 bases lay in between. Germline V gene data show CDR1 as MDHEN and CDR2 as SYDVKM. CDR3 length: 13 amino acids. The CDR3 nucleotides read TGTGCCAGCAGCCAGGGGAGTACCTACGAGCAGTACTTC. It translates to CASSQGSTYEQYF.

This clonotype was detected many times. The CDR3, as DNA: TGTGCCAACACTAGCGGGCCACAAGAGACCCAGTACTTC. This codes for CANTSGPQETQYF. The V and J genes are TRBV12-3 or TRBV12-4 and TRBJ2-5; TRBD2 matches 9 bases. The J segment lost 2 bases and the V segment lost 10 bases, leaving 5 bases of the junction unmatched. The CDR3 extends over 13 amino acids.

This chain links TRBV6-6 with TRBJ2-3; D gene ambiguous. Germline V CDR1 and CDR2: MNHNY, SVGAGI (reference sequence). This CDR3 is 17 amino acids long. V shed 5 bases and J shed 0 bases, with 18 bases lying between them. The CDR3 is CASSGPAQSASTDTQYF. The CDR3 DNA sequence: TGTGCCAGCAGTGGACCGGCCCAAAGTGCTAGCACAGATACGCAGTATTTT.

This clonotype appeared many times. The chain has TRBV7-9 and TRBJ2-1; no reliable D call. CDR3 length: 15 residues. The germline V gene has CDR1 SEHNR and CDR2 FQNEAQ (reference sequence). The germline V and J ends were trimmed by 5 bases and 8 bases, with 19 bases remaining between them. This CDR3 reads CASSPRPSQLDEQFF. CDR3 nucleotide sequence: TGTGCCAGCAGCCCACGGCCTAGTCAGCTCGATGAGCAGTTCTTC.

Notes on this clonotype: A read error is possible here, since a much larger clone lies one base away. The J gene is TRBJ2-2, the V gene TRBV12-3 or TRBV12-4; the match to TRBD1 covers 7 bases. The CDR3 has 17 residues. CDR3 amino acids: CASRWTGTVGYTGVLFF. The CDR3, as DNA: TGTGCCAGCAGATGGACAGGAACTGTAGGTTATACCGGGGTGCTGTTTTTT.

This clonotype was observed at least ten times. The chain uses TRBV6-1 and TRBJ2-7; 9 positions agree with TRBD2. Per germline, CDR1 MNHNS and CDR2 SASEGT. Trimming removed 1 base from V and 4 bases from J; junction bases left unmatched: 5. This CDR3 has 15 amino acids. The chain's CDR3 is CASSEEASGTYEQYF. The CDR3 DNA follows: TGTGCCAGCAGTGAAGAGGCTAGCGGGACTTACGAGCAGTACTTC.

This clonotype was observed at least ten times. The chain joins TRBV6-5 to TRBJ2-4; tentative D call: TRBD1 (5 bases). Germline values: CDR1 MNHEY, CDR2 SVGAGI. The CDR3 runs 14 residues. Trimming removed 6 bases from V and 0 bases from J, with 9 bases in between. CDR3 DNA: TGTGCCAGCAGCAAACAGGCAGCCAAAAACATTCAGTACTTC. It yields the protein CASSKQAAKNIQYF.

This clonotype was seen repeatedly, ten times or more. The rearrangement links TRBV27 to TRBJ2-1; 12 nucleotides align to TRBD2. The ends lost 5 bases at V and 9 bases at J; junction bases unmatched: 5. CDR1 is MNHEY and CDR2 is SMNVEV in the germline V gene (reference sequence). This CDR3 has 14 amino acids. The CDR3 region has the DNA TGTGCCAGCAGTGAACTAGCGGGGGGCGGTGAGCAGTTCTTC. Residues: CASSELAGGGEQFF.

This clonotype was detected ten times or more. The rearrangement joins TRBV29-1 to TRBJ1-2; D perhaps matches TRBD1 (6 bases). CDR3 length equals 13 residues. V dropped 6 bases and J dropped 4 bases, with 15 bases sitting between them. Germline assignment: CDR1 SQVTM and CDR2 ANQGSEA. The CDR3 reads CSVNVRGAYGYTF. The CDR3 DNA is TGCAGCGTCAATGTCCGGGGGGCCTATGGCTACACCTTC. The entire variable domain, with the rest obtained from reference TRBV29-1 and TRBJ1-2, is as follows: SAVISQKPSRDICQRGTSLTIQCQVDSQVTMMFWYRQQPGQSLTLIATANQGSEATYESGFVIDKFPISRPNLTFSTLTVSNMSPEDSSIYLCSVNVRGAYGYTFGSGTRLTVV.

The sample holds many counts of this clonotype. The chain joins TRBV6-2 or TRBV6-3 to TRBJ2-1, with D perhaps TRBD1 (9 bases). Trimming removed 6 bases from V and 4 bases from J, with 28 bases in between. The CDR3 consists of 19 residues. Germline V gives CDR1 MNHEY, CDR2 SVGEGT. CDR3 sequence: CASSPTGGAVAGLYNEQFF. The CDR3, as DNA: TGTGCCAGCAGCCCGACAGGGGGTGCAGTAGCGGGACTTTACAATGAGCAGTTCTTC.

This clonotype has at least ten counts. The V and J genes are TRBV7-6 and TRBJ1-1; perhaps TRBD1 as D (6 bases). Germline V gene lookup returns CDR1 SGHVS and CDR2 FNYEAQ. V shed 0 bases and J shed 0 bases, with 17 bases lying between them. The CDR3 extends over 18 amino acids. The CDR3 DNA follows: TGTGCCAGCAGCTTAGCGCGAAGGGGGAAATACTTGAACACTGAAGCTTTCTTT. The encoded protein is CASSLARRGKYLNTEAFF.

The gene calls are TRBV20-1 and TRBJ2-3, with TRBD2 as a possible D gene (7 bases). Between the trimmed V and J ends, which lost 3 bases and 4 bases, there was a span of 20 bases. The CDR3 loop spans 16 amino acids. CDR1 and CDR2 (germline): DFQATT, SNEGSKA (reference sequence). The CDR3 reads CSASPPGGRGPDTQYF. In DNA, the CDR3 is TGCAGTGCTAGCCCCCCCGGCGGGCGGGGGCCAGATACGCAGTATTTT.

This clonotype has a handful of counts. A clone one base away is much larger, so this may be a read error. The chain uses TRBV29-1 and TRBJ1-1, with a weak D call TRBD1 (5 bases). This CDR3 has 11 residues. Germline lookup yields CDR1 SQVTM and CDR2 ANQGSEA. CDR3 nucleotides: TGCAGCGGGAAAGGACGGCACGGGGCTTTATTT. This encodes CSGKGRHGALF.

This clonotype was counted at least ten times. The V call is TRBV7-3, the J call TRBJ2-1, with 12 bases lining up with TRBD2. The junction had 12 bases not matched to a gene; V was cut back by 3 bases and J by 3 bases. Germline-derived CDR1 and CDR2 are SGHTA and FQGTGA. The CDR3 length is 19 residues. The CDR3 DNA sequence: TGTGCCAGCAGCTTCCAACCCAGACTAGCGGGGGACTTCTACAATGAGCAGTTCTTC. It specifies CASSFQPRLAGDFYNEQFF.

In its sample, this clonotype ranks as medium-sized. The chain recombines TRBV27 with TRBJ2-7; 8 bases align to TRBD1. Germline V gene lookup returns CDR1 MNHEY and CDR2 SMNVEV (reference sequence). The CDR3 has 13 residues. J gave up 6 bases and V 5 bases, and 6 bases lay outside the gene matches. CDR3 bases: TGTGCCAGCAGTCTGCAGGGGGCTGTCGAGCAGTACTTC. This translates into CASSLQGAVEQYF.

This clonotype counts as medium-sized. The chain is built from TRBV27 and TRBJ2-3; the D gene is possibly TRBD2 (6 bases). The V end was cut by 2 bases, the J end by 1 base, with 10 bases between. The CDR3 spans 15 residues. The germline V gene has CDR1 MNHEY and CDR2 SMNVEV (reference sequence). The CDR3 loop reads CASSLMGGGTDTQYF. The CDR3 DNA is TGTGCCAGCAGTTTAATGGGCGGGGGCACAGATACGCAGTATTTT.